This TCR beta chain derives from a study of blood T cell repertoires in COVID-19. Trimming took 1 base from V and 6 from J, leaving 16 bases between them. The germline V gene encodes CDR1 MGHRA and CDR2 YSYEKL. The CDR3 loop spans 16 amino acids. Assay used: immunoSEQ multiplex PCR; TCRdb lists only in-frame clones, some missing. The table records tens of thousands of clones, over 60% of them present only once. This clone was seen only once. The sequence was collected from a man younger than 40 with COVID-19, enrolled during active disease. Material for sequencing was peripheral blood. The rearrangement uses TRBV4-1 and TRBJ2-1; D is possibly TRBD1 (6 bases). The CDR3 sequence: CASSQVSTGPINEQFF. CDR3 in DNA: TGCGCCAGCAGCCAAGTGTCGACAGGCCCCATCAATGAGCAGTTCTTC.